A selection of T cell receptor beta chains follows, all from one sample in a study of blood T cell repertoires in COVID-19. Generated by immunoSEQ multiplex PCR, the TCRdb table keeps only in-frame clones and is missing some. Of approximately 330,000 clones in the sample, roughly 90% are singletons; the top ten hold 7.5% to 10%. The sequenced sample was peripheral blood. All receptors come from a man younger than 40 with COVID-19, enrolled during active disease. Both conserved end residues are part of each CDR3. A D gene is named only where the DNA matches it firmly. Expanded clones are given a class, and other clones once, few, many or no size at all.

CASGLGQLQETQYF | TGTGCTAGTGGTTTGGGACAGCTCCAAGAGACCCAGTACTTC | - | TRBJ2-5 | - | TRBV12-5
CASRSGGAGRMSSYNEQFF | TGTGCCAGTAGAAGTGGGGGGGCGGGACGAATGAGCTCCTACAATGAGCAGTTCTTC | - | TRBJ2-1 | - | TRBV19
CASAPSGGSYNEQFF | TGTGCCAGCGCCCCCTCGGGGGGCTCCTACAATGAGCAGTTCTTC | TRBD2 | TRBJ2-1 | many | TRBV27
CASSHLTSGDTQYF | TGTGCCAGCAGCCATCTGACTAGCGGGGATACGCAGTATTTT | TRBD2 | TRBJ2-3 | - | TRBV3-1/TRBV3-2
CASSFRGIYEQYF | TGTGCCAGCAGTTTTCGAGGGATCTACGAGCAGTACTTC | - | TRBJ2-7 | - | TRBV27
CASRVRQGINTEAFF | TGTGCCAGCAGAGTGAGACAGGGAATTAACACTGAAGCTTTCTTT | TRBD1 | TRBJ1-1 | - | TRBV2
CASSSVLAGYYEQYF | TGTGCCAGCAGTTCGGTCCTAGCGGGGTACTACGAGCAGTACTTC | TRBD2 | TRBJ2-7 | - | TRBV6-5
CASSLDGGSQGYTF | TGTGCCAGCAGCTTAGATGGGGGCTCTCAGGGCTACACCTTC | - | TRBJ1-2 | - | TRBV11-2
CASSFMNSGELFF | TGCGCCAGCAGCTTTATGAACAGCGGGGAGCTGTTTTTT | - | TRBJ2-2 | - | TRBV5-1
CASSPQRGQANNSPLHF | TGTGCCAGCTCACCACAGAGGGGACAGGCGAATAATTCACCCCTCCACTTT | TRBD1 | TRBJ1-6 | - | TRBV18
CASSRGSNQPQHF | TGTGCCAGCAGCCGCGGGAGCAATCAGCCCCAGCATTTT | - | TRBJ1-5 | once | TRBV13
CATSNIGTSGRFSRELFF | TGTGCCACCAGCAATATCGGTACTAGCGGGAGATTTTCCAGGGAGCTGTTTTTT | TRBD2 | TRBJ2-2 | - | TRBV15
CASSASTGALYEQYF | TGCGCCAGCAGCGCTTCGACAGGGGCACTGTACGAGCAGTACTTC | TRBD1 | TRBJ2-7 | once | TRBV5-1
CASSLEWGADTQYF | TGTGCCAGCAGCTTAGAATGGGGGGCAGATACGCAGTATTTT | - | TRBJ2-3 | - | TRBV7-8
CASRGQTYEQYF | TGTGCCAGCAGGGGACAGACCTACGAGCAGTACTTC | TRBD1 | TRBJ2-7 | - | TRBV2
CASSRALAGEQYF | TGTGCCAGCAGCCGAGCGCTAGCGGGGGAGCAGTACTTC | TRBD2 | TRBJ2-7 | few | TRBV11-3
CASSPPQRYNEQFF | TGTGCCAGCAGCCCCCCTCAGCGCTACAATGAGCAGTTCTTC | - | TRBJ2-1 | once | TRBV3-1/TRBV3-2
CASRMTGNDYGYTF | TGTGCCAGCAGAATGACAGGGAATGACTATGGCTACACCTTC | TRBD1 | TRBJ1-2 | - | TRBV6-5
CASSLDGRQGSNYGYTF | TGTGCCAGCAGCTTGGATGGACGGCAGGGCTCTAACTATGGCTACACCTTC | - | TRBJ1-2 | once | TRBV5-8
CASNPGQGATSYGYTF | TGTGCCAGCAACCCGGGACAGGGGGCAACTTCGTATGGCTACACCTTC | TRBD1 | TRBJ1-2 | - | TRBV19
CASSSPDRAVGEQYF | TGTGCCAGCAGCTCGCCTGACAGGGCGGTGGGTGAGCAGTACTTC | TRBD1 | TRBJ2-7 | - | TRBV7-9
CASSSLHRREEQYF | TGCGCCAGCAGCTCGCTCCACAGGCGGGAGGAGCAGTACTTC | TRBD2 | TRBJ2-7 | - | TRBV5-1
CASSLGQGMIGYTEAFF | TGTGCCAGCAGCCTAGGACAGGGTATGATCGGTTACACTGAAGCTTTCTTT | TRBD1 | TRBJ1-1 | once | TRBV6-2/TRBV6-3
CSVEDRISRETQYF | TGCAGCGTTGAAGATAGGATTAGCCGAGAGACCCAGTACTTC | - | TRBJ2-5 | - | TRBV29-1
CASSSGQGASQPQHF | TGTGCCAGCAGCTCTGGACAGGGGGCGAGTCAGCCCCAGCATTTT | TRBD1 | TRBJ1-5 | - | TRBV7-2
CASRKSGTVQNIQYF | TGTGCCAGTAGAAAGTCCGGGACAGTACAAAACATTCAGTACTTC | TRBD1 | TRBJ2-4 | - | TRBV19
CASSQTPTNEKLFF | TGTGCCAGCAGCCAAACTCCAACTAATGAAAAACTGTTTTTT | - | TRBJ1-4 | few | TRBV9
CATGLAGDETQYF | TGTGCCACCGGACTAGCGGGAGATGAGACCCAGTACTTC | TRBD2 | TRBJ2-5 | - | TRBV10-3
CASSQDRNKGNYGYTF | TGCGCCAGCAGCCAAGATCGGAACAAGGGGAACTATGGCTACACCTTC | - | TRBJ1-2 | - | TRBV4-1
CASSLTAPVNTEAFF | TGTGCCAGCAGTTTGACAGCTCCGGTGAACACTGAAGCTTTCTTT | - | TRBJ1-1 | - | TRBV28
CASSIRTSGGAADTQYF | TGTGCCAGCAGCATTAGGACTAGCGGGGGGGCGGCAGATACGCAGTATTTT | TRBD2 | TRBJ2-3 | - | TRBV5-4
CASSPPGQGNYGYTF | TGTGCCAGCTCACCACCGGGACAGGGGAACTATGGCTACACCTTC | TRBD1 | TRBJ1-2 | - | TRBV18
CATSRDPGSGNTIYF | TGTGCCACCAGCAGAGATCCGGGCTCTGGAAACACCATATATTTT | - | TRBJ1-3 | - | TRBV15
CASSFLGASNQPQHF | TGTGCCAGCAGTTTTTTGGGGGCAAGCAATCAGCCCCAGCATTTT | - | TRBJ1-5 | - | TRBV28
CASSPSPYYRGGHYEQYF | TGTGCCAGCAGTCCCTCCCCCTACTACCGGGGGGGCCACTACGAGCAGTACTTC | TRBD2 | TRBJ2-7 | - | TRBV6-2/TRBV6-3
CASSQRGEQFF | TGTGCCAGTAGTCAACGAGGTGAGCAGTTCTTC | - | TRBJ2-1 | - | TRBV19
CASSSMGLAGDEQYF | TGTGCCAGCAGCTCAATGGGACTAGCGGGAGATGAGCAGTACTTC | TRBD2 | TRBJ2-7 | - | TRBV7-3
CASSPRVAGDTGELFF | TGTGCCAGCAGCCCCAGGGTTGCTGGGGACACCGGGGAGCTGTTTTTT | - | TRBJ2-2 | - | TRBV5-8
CASSQETRDGYTF | TGCGCCAGCAGCCAAGAAACGAGGGATGGCTACACCTTC | - | TRBJ1-2 | - | TRBV4-3
CASRPETNSVTDTQYF | TGTGCCAGCAGACCCGAGACAAACTCCGTCACAGATACGCAGTATTTT | - | TRBJ2-3 | - | TRBV7-9
CASSPQGTVSYEQYF | TGTGCCAGCAGCCCTCAGGGGACAGTCTCCTACGAGCAGTACTTC | TRBD1 | TRBJ2-7 | - | TRBV7-9
CASSLGQGGNSPLHF | TGTGCCAGCAGCTTAGGGCAGGGAGGGAATTCACCCCTCCACTTT | - | TRBJ1-6 | - | TRBV7-2
CASSIGLRDRDERVRTGELFF | TGTGCCAGTAGTATCGGCCTCCGGGACAGGGATGAGAGGGTGAGAACCGGGGAGCTGTTTTTT | TRBD1 | TRBJ2-2 | - | TRBV19
CASSIPGEWQDYGYTF | TGTGCCAGTAGTATACCCGGTGAGTGGCAGGACTATGGCTACACCTTC | - | TRBJ1-2 | - | TRBV19
CASSIGQGTYNEQFF | TGTGCCAGCAGCATCGGACAGGGGACCTACAATGAGCAGTTCTTC | TRBD1 | TRBJ2-1 | - | TRBV7-2
CASSLVGNRVREQYF | TGTGCCAGCAGCTTAGTGGGAAACAGGGTAAGGGAGCAGTACTTC | - | TRBJ2-7 | - | TRBV11-2
CASGGLPSNTGELFF | TGTGCCAGCGGGGGACTGCCCTCAAACACCGGGGAGCTGTTTTTT | - | TRBJ2-2 | - | TRBV2
CASLLIPLMNTEAFF | TGTGCCAGCCTCCTTATACCACTGATGAACACTGAAGCTTTCTTT | - | TRBJ1-1 | - | TRBV7-2
CASSYWGQVANEQFF | TGTGCCAGCAGTTACTGGGGACAGGTCGCCAATGAGCAGTTCTTC | TRBD1 | TRBJ2-1 | - | TRBV6-5
CASSPGTGIGEQYF | TGTGCCAGCTCCCCCGGGACAGGAATAGGAGAGCAGTACTTC | TRBD1 | TRBJ2-7 | - | TRBV18
CASSGRGIGSYNEQFF | TGTGCCAGCAGTGGTAGGGGGATCGGCTCCTACAATGAGCAGTTCTTC | - | TRBJ2-1 | - | TRBV6-1
CACKIGRNTEAFF | TGTGCCTGTAAGATAGGGAGAAACACTGAAGCTTTCTTT | - | TRBJ1-1 | once | TRBV30
CSASLGGLGQPQHF | TGCAGTGCTAGTCTGGGGGGGCTGGGTCAGCCCCAGCATTTT | - | TRBJ1-5 | few | TRBV20-1
CASSQGTTGGGLTEQYF | TGTGCCAGCAGCCAGGGGACTACAGGGGGTGGACTTACCGAGCAGTACTTC | - | TRBJ2-7 | - | TRBV4-2